These 12 T cell receptor beta chains came from one sample sequenced in a study of early stage breast cancer tumors. Sequencing was performed with immunoSEQ multiplex PCR; in TCRdb, only in-frame clones are kept and a portion is missing. The top ten hold more than 1.5% of the sample, which has some 20,000 clones, more than 70% seen once. Sequences were obtained from blood. All receptors come from a person aged 65 to 85 with breast cancer.

The chain combines TRBV2 with TRBJ1-5; the match to TRBD1 covers 7 bases. The CDR3 is 13 residues long. V was clipped by 6 bases and J by 3 bases; unmatched bases: 2. The germline gives CDR1 SNHLY, CDR2 FYNNEI. Here the CDR3 reads CASRGQDNQPQHF. The CDR3 DNA is TGTGCCAGCAGAGGACAGGACAATCAGCCCCAGCATTTT.

The chain is built from TRBV19 and TRBJ1-4; D unclear. V was clipped by 5 bases and J by 12 bases, with 10 bases between them. Germline values: CDR1 LNHDA, CDR2 SQIVND (reference sequence). The CDR3 is 11 amino acids. Written as DNA, the CDR3 is TGTGCCAGTAGTTTTCAGTTGGAACTGTTTTTT. The encoded protein is CASSFQLELFF.

This chain connects TRBV6-1 to TRBJ1-3; D uncertain. With 8 bases removed from V and 7 bases from J, the gap between germline ends came to 12 bases. CDR1 is MNHNS and CDR2 is SASEGT in the germline V gene. The CDR3 spans 12 residues. As DNA, the CDR3 is TGTGCCAGCGGGGTGGCGGGTAACACCATATATTTT. Translation: CASGVAGNTIYF.

The chain links TRBV28 to TRBJ2-1; TRBD2 matches 11 bases. Germline assignment: CDR1 MDHEN and CDR2 SYDVKM. V lost 1 base, J lost 6 bases, and 2 bases stayed unmatched. This CDR3 has 15 residues. CDR3 sequence reads: CASSLSSGGPNEQFF. CDR3 coding DNA: TGTGCCAGCAGTTTATCTAGCGGGGGGCCCAATGAGCAGTTCTTC.

V usage is TRBV6-5 and J usage is TRBJ1-2; 9 bases line up with TRBD1. Trimming took 4 bases from V and 5 from J; bases not matched to a gene: 11. CDR3 length equals 16 residues. The germline gives CDR1 MNHEY, CDR2 SVGAGI. CDR3 nucleotide sequence: TGTGCCAGCAGTTCCTCCTCCGGGACAGGGAGGTATGGCTACACCTTC. Amino acids: CASSSSSGTGRYGYTF.

The chain couples TRBV6-5 to TRBJ2-2, with 7 bases fitting TRBD2. The CDR3 is 14 residues long. Losses at the gene ends were 5 bases for V and 5 bases for J; bases not matched to a gene: 5. Germline V lookup: CDR1 MNHEY, CDR2 SVGAGI. The CDR3 sequence: CASSTGGLTGELFF. The CDR3 bases are TGTGCCAGCAGTACGGGGGGTTTAACCGGGGAGCTGTTTTTT.

V gene TRBV18 combines with J gene TRBJ1-2; D may be TRBD1 (5 bases). V gave up 2 bases and J gave up 6 bases, with 13 bases separating them. The germline gives CDR1 KGHSH, CDR2 LQKENI. This CDR3 has 14 amino acids. The CDR3 region is CASSPFAGIDGYTF. The DNA for the CDR3 is TGTGCCAGCTCACCATTCGCAGGGATCGATGGCTACACCTTC.

The count of this clone is one. V gene TRBV9 combines with J gene TRBJ1-6, with 7 positions matching TRBD1. CDR3 length equals 16 residues. Trimming cost V 0 bases and J 7 bases; bases outside gene matches: 7. Germline-derived CDR1 and CDR2 are SGDLS and YYNGEE. Here the CDR3 DNA reads TGTGCCAGCAGCGTAGAGAGGGTCAGGGGGAATTCACCCCTCCACTTT. Translation: CASSVERVRGNSPLHF.

The chain couples TRBV7-3 to TRBJ2-7; perhaps TRBD1 as D (5 bases). In germline, CDR1 is SGHTA, CDR2 FQGTGA. The CDR3 totals 13 residues. The ends were cut back, 6 bases at V and 6 bases at J, with 15 bases in the middle. CDR3 in DNA: TGTGCCAGCAGTTCTATAGTCCAGGGCGAGCAGTACTTC. Translation gives CASSSIVQGEQYF.

This rearrangement joins TRBV6-6 to TRBJ1-2, with TRBD1 as a possible D gene (5 bases). This CDR3 contains 13 residues. The germline gives CDR1 MNHNY, CDR2 SVGAGI (reference sequence). Trimming took 9 bases from V and 2 from J, leaving 13 bases between them. DNA for the CDR3: TGTGCCAGTTCCGGGGGAAGCAACTATGGCTACACCTTC. The encoded protein is CASSGGSNYGYTF.

V and J are TRBV11-2 and TRBJ2-7; no clear D. This CDR3 contains 15 residues. CDR1 is SGHAT, CDR2 FQNNGV, per germline. The V end was cut by 0 bases, the J end by 2 bases, with 11 bases between. This CDR3 is CASSLDLHETYEQYF. DNA for the CDR3: TGTGCCAGCAGCTTAGATCTGCATGAGACCTACGAGCAGTACTTC.

This clone was observed a handful of times. This chain joins TRBV5-1 and TRBJ1-1; 9 bases match TRBD1. This CDR3 is built from 14 residues. V was pared by 4 bases and J by 3 bases, with 4 bases of the junction left unmatched. CDR1 and CDR2 from the germline V gene are SGHRS and YFSETQ. This chain's CDR3 is CASSQDRGYTEAFF. CDR3 nucleotides: TGCGCCAGCAGCCAGGACAGGGGCTACACTGAAGCTTTCTTT. The whole variable domain, remainder taken from reference TRBV5-1 and TRBJ1-1, is KAGVTQTPRYLIKTRGQQVTLSCSPISGHRSVSWYQQTPGQGLQFLFEYFSETQRNKGNFPGRFSGRQFSNSRSEMNVSTLELGDSALYLCASSQDRGYTEAFFGQGTRLTVV.